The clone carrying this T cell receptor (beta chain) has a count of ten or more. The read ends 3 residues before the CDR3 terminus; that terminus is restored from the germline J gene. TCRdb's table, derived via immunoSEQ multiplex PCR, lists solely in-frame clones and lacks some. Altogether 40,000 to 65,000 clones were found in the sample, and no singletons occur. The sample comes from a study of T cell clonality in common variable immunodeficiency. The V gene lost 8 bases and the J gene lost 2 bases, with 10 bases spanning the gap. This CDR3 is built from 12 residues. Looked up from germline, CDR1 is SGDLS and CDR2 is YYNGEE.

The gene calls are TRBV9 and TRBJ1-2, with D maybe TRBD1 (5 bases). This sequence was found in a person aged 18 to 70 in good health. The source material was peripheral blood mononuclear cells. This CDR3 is CASGAGNYGYTF. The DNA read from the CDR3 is TGTGCCAGTGGGGCAGGGAACTATGGC. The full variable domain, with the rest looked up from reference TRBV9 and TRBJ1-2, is DSGVTQTPKHLITATGQRVTLRCSPRSGDLSVYWYQQSLDQGLQFLIQYYNGEERAKGNILERFSAQQFPDLHSELNLSSLELGDSALYFCASGAGNYGYTFGSGTRLTVV.